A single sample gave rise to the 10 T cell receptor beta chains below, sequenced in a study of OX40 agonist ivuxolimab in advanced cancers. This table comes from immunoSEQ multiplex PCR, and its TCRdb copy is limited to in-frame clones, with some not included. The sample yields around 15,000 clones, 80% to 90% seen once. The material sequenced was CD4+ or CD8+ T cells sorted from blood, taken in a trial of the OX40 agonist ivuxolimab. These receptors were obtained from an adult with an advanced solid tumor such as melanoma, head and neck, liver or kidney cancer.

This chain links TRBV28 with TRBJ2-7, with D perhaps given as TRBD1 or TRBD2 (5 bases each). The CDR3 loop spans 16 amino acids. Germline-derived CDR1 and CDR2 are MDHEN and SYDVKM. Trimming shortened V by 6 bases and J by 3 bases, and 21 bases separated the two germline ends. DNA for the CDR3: TGTGCCAGCAGCTCCCGAACCGGGACGTTGAACTACGAGCAGTACTTC. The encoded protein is CASSSRTGTLNYEQYF. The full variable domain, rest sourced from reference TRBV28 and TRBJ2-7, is DVKVTQSSRYLVKRTGEKVFLECVQDMDHENMFWYRQDPGLGLRLIYFSYDVKMKEKGDIPEGYSVSREKKERFSLILESASTNQTSMYLCASSSRTGTLNYEQYFGPGTRLTVT.

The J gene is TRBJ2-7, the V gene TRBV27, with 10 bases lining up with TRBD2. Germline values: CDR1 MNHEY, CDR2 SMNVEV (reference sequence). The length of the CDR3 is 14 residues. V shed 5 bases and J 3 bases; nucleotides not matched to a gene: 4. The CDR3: CASSRTSGLYEQYF. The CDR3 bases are TGTGCCAGCAGTCGGACTAGCGGACTCTACGAGCAGTACTTC.

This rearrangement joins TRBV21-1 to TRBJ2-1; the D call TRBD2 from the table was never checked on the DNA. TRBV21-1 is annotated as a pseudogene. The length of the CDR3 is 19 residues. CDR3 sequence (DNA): TGTGCCAGCAGCGCCCCTTGTCCTAGCCGGGGGGTCTCCTACAATGAGCAGTTCTTC. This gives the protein CASSAPCPSRGVSYNEQFF.

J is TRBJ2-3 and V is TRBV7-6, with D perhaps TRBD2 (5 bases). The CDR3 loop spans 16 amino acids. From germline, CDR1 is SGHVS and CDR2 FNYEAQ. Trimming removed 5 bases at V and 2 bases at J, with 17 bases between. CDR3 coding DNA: TGTGCCAGCAGCGAGGGCGCGGGCCAGTTCACAGATACGCAGTATTTT. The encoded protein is CASSEGAGQFTDTQYF.

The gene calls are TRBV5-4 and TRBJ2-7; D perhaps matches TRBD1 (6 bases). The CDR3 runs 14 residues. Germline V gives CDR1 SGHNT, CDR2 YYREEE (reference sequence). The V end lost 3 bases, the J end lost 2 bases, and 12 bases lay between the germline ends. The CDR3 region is CASSSTGTTYEQYF. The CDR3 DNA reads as TGTGCCAGCAGCTCCACCGGGACAACCTACGAGCAGTACTTC.

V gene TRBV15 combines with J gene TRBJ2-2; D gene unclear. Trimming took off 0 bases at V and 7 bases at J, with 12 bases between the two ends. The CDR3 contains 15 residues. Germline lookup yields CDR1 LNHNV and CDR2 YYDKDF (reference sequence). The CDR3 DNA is TGTGCCACCAGCAGAGACTCGGCTGGGGACGGGGAGCTGTTTTTT. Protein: CATSRDSAGDGELFF.

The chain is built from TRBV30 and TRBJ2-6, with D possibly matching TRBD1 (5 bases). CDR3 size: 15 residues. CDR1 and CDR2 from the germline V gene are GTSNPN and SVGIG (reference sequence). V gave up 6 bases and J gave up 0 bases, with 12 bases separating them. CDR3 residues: CACHPGISGANVLTF. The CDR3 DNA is TGTGCCTGTCACCCAGGGATCTCTGGGGCCAACGTCCTGACTTTC.

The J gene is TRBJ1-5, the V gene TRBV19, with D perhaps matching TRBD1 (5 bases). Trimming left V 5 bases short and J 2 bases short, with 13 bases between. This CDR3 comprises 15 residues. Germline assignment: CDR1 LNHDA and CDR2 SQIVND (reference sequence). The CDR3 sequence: CASSSTLRGNQPQHF. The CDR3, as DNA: TGTGCCAGTAGTTCCACACTCAGGGGCAATCAGCCCCAGCATTTT.

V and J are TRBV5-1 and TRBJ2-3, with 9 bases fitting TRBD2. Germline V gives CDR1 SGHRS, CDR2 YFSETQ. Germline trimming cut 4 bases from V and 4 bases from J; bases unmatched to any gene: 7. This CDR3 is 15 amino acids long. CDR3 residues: CASSLSGSTADTQYF. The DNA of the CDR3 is TGCGCCAGCAGCCTTAGCGGGAGTACCGCAGATACGCAGTATTTT. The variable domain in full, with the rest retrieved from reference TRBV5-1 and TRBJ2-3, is KAGVTQTPRYLIKTRGQQVTLSCSPISGHRSVSWYQQTPGQGLQFLFEYFSETQRNKGNFPGRFSGRQFSNSRSEMNVSTLELGDSALYLCASSLSGSTADTQYFGPGTRLTVL.

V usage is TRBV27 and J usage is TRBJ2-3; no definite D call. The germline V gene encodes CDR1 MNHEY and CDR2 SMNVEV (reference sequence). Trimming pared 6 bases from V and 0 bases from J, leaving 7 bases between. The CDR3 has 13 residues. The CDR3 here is CASRRPSTDTQYF. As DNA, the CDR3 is TGTGCCAGCAGAAGACCTAGCACAGATACGCAGTATTTT.